A selection of T cell receptor beta chains follows, all from one sample in a study of blood T cell repertoires in COVID-19. Some clones are missing from TCRdb's copy, which holds only in-frame ones; the method was immunoSEQ multiplex PCR. The sample carries 250,000 to 350,000 clones, under 85% recorded once. Sequencing was done on a sample of peripheral blood. The origin of the receptors is a human donor with COVID-19, enrolled during active disease. The donor label of this sample is uncertain. Both conserved end residues are part of each CDR3. The D gene is left open where the match is weak. The listing skips clone size in some rows; elsewhere it reads once, few, many or a size class.

j_gene,d_gene,v_gene,abundance,CDR3nt,CDR3aa
TRBJ2-5,TRBD1,TRBV9,NA,TGTGCCAGCACCCAGGGGGTGAAACGGGAGACCCAGTACTTC,CASTQGVKRETQYF
TRBJ2-2,TRBD2,TRBV5-1,NA,TGCGCCAGCAGCCGAGTTCCGGGAGGCACGAACACCGGGGAGCTGTTTTTT,CASSRVPGGTNTGELFF
TRBJ2-2,TRBD2,TRBV7-2,NA,TGTGCCAGCAGCTCACGGCTAGCGGGAGGTGCCGGGGAGCTGTTTTTT,CASSSRLAGGAGELFF
TRBJ2-7,TRBD1,TRBV28,NA,TGTGCCAGCAGTTACCAGGGGGCTGGCAACGAGCAGTACTTC,CASSYQGAGNEQYF
TRBJ2-5,TRBD2,TRBV9,NA,TGTGCCAGCAGCGCGAGATTAGCGGGAGTAGGAGAGACCCAGTACTTC,CASSARLAGVGETQYF
TRBJ2-2,NA,TRBV6-6,NA,TGTGCCAGCAGCCTGGGACTCTGGAACACCGGGGAGCTGTTTTTT,CASSLGLWNTGELFF
TRBJ2-7,TRBD2,TRBV6-5,NA,TGTGCCAGCAGTCTAACGGGACTAGCGGTCTACGAGCAGTACTTC,CASSLTGLAVYEQYF
TRBJ1-5,NA,TRBV6-5,NA,TGTGCCAGCAGACAGGAAGGGTCTAGCAATCAGCCCCAGCATTTT,CASRQEGSSNQPQHF
TRBJ1-1,NA,TRBV5-1,NA,TGCGCCAGCAGCTATCCAGGGGACACTGAAGCTTTCTTT,CASSYPGDTEAFF
TRBJ2-3,NA,TRBV6-1,NA,TGTGCCAGCAGTGAAGCGCTTCAGATGATGTATACGCAGTATTTT,CASSEALQMMYTQYF
TRBJ1-1,NA,TRBV19,NA,TGTGCCAGTAGTATAGTGGCGGGGGACTTGAACACTGAAGCTTTCTTT,CASSIVAGDLNTEAFF
TRBJ1-1,NA,TRBV30,NA,TGTGCCTGGAGGGGGGCGGCCTCGAACACTGAAGCTTTCTTT,CAWRGAASNTEAFF
TRBJ1-2,TRBD1,TRBV7-2,once,TGTGCCAGCAGCTTACCGGACAGGGGCTATGGCTACACCTTC,CASSLPDRGYGYTF
TRBJ1-1,NA,TRBV5-1,NA,TGCGCCAGCATCCCAGGAGGGGTCTCGGACACTGAAGCTTTCTTT,CASIPGGVSDTEAFF
TRBJ1-4,NA,TRBV5-1,NA,TGCGCCAGCAGCGATCCACTATTCGAAAAACTGTTTTTT,CASSDPLFEKLFF
TRBJ2-1,TRBD2,TRBV18,NA,TGTGCCAGCTCACCAGTGATACTAGCGGGAGTCGGCGATGAGCAGTTCTTC,CASSPVILAGVGDEQFF
TRBJ2-7,NA,TRBV7-9,NA,TGTGCCAGCAGCCCTCGGAGGGCAGGCTCCTACGAGCAGTACTTC,CASSPRRAGSYEQYF
TRBJ1-1,TRBD1,TRBV5-1,NA,TGCGCCAGCAGCTTCCGGACAGGGAACACTGAAGCTTTCTTT,CASSFRTGNTEAFF
TRBJ2-1,NA,TRBV11-3,NA,TGTGCCAGCAGTCACACTCGCGACGGGTACTCCTACAATGAGCAGTTCTTC,CASSHTRDGYSYNEQFF
TRBJ2-5,NA,TRBV9,once,TGTGCCAGCAGCGCCCGGGACAACCAAGAGACCCAGTACTTC,CASSARDNQETQYF
TRBJ1-4,NA,TRBV28,NA,TGTGCCAGCAGTCCCGCCGGGGTTGGGAATGAAAAACTGTTTTTT,CASSPAGVGNEKLFF
TRBJ2-5,NA,TRBV30,NA,TGTGCCTGGAGTGTACCCAGGCCCGGTCCCCTGGAGACCCAGTACTTC,CAWSVPRPGPLETQYF
TRBJ1-2,TRBD1,TRBV5-4,NA,TGTGCCAGCAGCCCCACGACAGGGAATGAATATGGCTACACCTTC,CASSPTTGNEYGYTF
TRBJ1-3,TRBD1,TRBV5-6,NA,TGTGCCAGCAGCTTATCGTTACAGGGGTCTGGAAACACCATATATTTT,CASSLSLQGSGNTIYF
TRBJ1-1,TRBD1,TRBV30,once,TGTGCCTGGAGTGTACGGGGGACAGGGGGAACAGCTTTCTTT,CAWSVRGTGGTAFF
TRBJ2-7,NA,TRBV11-3,NA,TGTGCCAGCAGCTTAACTAGTAAAGCCTACGAGCAGTACTTC,CASSLTSKAYEQYF
TRBJ1-5,NA,TRBV6-2/TRBV6-3,NA,TGTGCCAGCAGTTACTCGCCGGGGAGCAATCAGCCCCAGCATTTT,CASSYSPGSNQPQHF
TRBJ2-7,NA,TRBV6-5,NA,TGTGCCAGCAGTTACGGGGGGGGCGCGAGCTCCTACGAGCAGTACTTC,CASSYGGGASSYEQYF
TRBJ2-1,TRBD2,TRBV5-1,NA,TGCGCCAGCAGTATCGAGTTACTAGCGGGCTACAATGAGCAGTTCTTC,CASSIELLAGYNEQFF
TRBJ1-1,NA,TRBV7-9,NA,TGTGCCAGCAGCCTCGCAGGAGGAGCGGGGCTTGAAGCTTTCTTT,CASSLAGGAGLEAFF
TRBJ2-3,NA,TRBV7-2,NA,TGTGCCAGCAGCTTAGTGAGCGGGCCGACAGATACGCAGTATTTT,CASSLVSGPTDTQYF
TRBJ2-1,NA,TRBV6-5,NA,TGTGCCAGTTTCCCGGACTCTACCCACAATGAGCAGTTCTTC,CASFPDSTHNEQFF
TRBJ1-1,TRBD1,TRBV9,NA,TGTGCCAGCAGCCTGGAAGACAGGGGGCCAGCTTTCTTT,CASSLEDRGPAFF
TRBJ1-1,TRBD1,TRBV19,NA,TGTGCCAGTAGTACACAGGCAGGGGGCACTGAAGCTTTCTTT,CASSTQAGGTEAFF
TRBJ2-7,TRBD1,TRBV19,few,TGTGCCAGTAGAAAGGGGGCGAGGGACGGCCCCTCCTACGAGCAGTACTTC,CASRKGARDGPSYEQYF
TRBJ1-1,NA,TRBV6-7,NA,TGTGCCAGCGTATACAGCTTCACGAACACTGAAGCTTTCTTT,CASVYSFTNTEAFF
TRBJ1-4,TRBD1,TRBV19,NA,TGTGCCAGTAGGGATCCGGGACAGGCTAATGAAAAACTGTTTTTT,CASRDPGQANEKLFF
TRBJ2-1,NA,TRBV29-1,NA,TGCAGCGCAAGCGAGGGAAACAATGAGCAGTTCTTC,CSASEGNNEQFF
TRBJ2-6,NA,TRBV19,NA,TGTGCCAGTAGTACGGACAGAGGAATATTGGGGGCCAACGTCCTGACTTTC,CASSTDRGILGANVLTF
TRBJ2-2,NA,TRBV27,once,TGTGCCAGCAGTTGGGCGCGGGGCGGGGAGCTGTTTTTT,CASSWARGGELFF
TRBJ2-1,TRBD2,TRBV18,NA,TGTGCCAGCTCACTGACTAGCGGGAACTACAATGAGCAGTTCTTC,CASSLTSGNYNEQFF
TRBJ2-7,TRBD1,TRBV20-1,NA,TGCAGTGCTAGTGGGACAGGTACATACGAGCAGTACTTC,CSASGTGTYEQYF
TRBJ1-1,TRBD1,TRBV9,NA,TGTGCCAGCAGCGCCGGGACAGGGCAGGTAAACACTGAAGCTTTCTTT,CASSAGTGQVNTEAFF
TRBJ2-7,TRBD2,TRBV11-2,NA,TGTGCCAGCAGCCCGAGAGCGGGAGCCTCCTCCTACGAGCAGTACTTC,CASSPRAGASSYEQYF
TRBJ1-1,NA,TRBV29-1,NA,TGCAGCACCCTAGTTATAGATCGGGGGACTGAAGCTTTCTTT,CSTLVIDRGTEAFF